One and the same sample provided the 14 T cell receptor beta chains below, sequenced in a study of blood T cell repertoires in COVID-19. Measured with immunoSEQ multiplex PCR; TCRdb has only the in-frame clones, and not every one. The sample carries roughly 88,000 clones, under 95% recorded once. Sample: peripheral blood. The receptors were gathered from a woman in her forties or fifties in a cohort sampled during active COVID-19.

V usage is TRBV29-1 and J usage is TRBJ2-6, with D maybe TRBD1 (5 bases). Germline loops: CDR1 SQVTM, CDR2 ANQGSEA. This CDR3 is built from 13 residues. The germline V and J ends were trimmed by 6 bases and 3 bases, with 9 bases remaining between them. CDR3 bases: TGCAGCGTACAAACAGGTGGGGCCAACGTCCTGACTTTC. Its protein product is CSVQTGGANVLTF.

This chain uses TRBV2 with TRBJ2-1; TRBD2 matches at 7 bases. Trimming removed 8 bases from V and 4 bases from J; junction bases left unmatched: 8. Germline CDR1 and CDR2: SNHLY and FYNNEI. This CDR3 region has 14 residues. The CDR3 region is CASRPGTNYNEQFF. CDR3 DNA: TGTGCCAGCCGTCCAGGGACTAATTACAATGAGCAGTTCTTC.

The chain couples TRBV7-2 to TRBJ2-7; 7 nucleotides match TRBD2. The CDR3 covers 15 residues. V trimming: 3 bases; J trimming: 6 bases; junction bases outside the gene matches: 11. From germline, CDR1 is SGHTA and CDR2 FQGNSA. CDR3 nucleotides: TGTGCCAGCAGCTTTTTGCCTAGCGGTTTAGTCGAGCAGTACTTC. Encoded protein: CASSFLPSGLVEQYF.

The chain joins TRBV11-2 to TRBJ1-1, with D unresolved. Germline CDR1 is SGHAT and CDR2 is FQNNGV. The CDR3 has 15 residues. V gave up 0 bases and J gave up 10 bases, with 18 bases separating them. The CDR3 loop is CASSLDPGSHNAAFF. For the CDR3, the DNA is TGTGCCAGCAGCTTAGACCCGGGAAGTCACAATGCAGCTTTCTTT.

The chain employs TRBV3-1 (or the pseudogene TRBV3-2) and TRBJ1-2; TRBD1 matches at 7 bases. CDR1 is LGHDT, CDR2 YNNKEL, per germline (reference sequence). The length of the CDR3 is 15 residues. Unmatched junction bases numbered 6, after V lost 1 base and J lost 4 bases. DNA for the CDR3: TGTGCCAGCAGCCAAGTAGAAGGGGGCGCCTATGGCTACACCTTC. Amino acids: CASSQVEGGAYGYTF.

This clone was seen once. The CDR3 sequence: CASSLDAAVPGTDTQYF. The CDR3 DNA sequence: TGTGCCAGCAGCTTAGACGCGGCAGTCCCTGGCACAGATACGCAGTATTTT. The chain joins TRBV11-3 to TRBJ2-3; D ambiguous. V lost 0 bases, J lost 1 base, and 14 bases lay in between. Germline V gene lookup returns CDR1 SGHNT and CDR2 YENEEA. This CDR3 region has 17 residues.

The chain is built from TRBV6-4 and TRBJ2-1, with 12 bases lining up with TRBD2. V gave up 1 base and J gave up 7 bases; unmatched junction bases: 5. The CDR3 covers 16 residues. CDR1 and CDR2 (germline): MRHNA, SNTAGT. CDR3: CASSDYPGLAGNEQFF. As DNA, the CDR3 is TGTGCCAGCAGTGACTACCCCGGACTAGCGGGAAATGAGCAGTTCTTC.

The gene calls are TRBV4-1 and TRBJ2-7, with 7 bases fitting TRBD2. CDR1 is MGHRA and CDR2 is YSYEKL in the germline V gene. Germline trimming cut 1 base from V and 5 bases from J; bases unmatched to any gene: 8. This CDR3 has 15 residues. The chain's CDR3 is CASSQVGGRAHEQYF. CDR3 nucleotide sequence: TGCGCCAGCAGCCAAGTGGGAGGGAGGGCCCACGAGCAGTACTTC.

The V and J genes are TRBV19 and TRBJ1-1; D might be TRBD1 (5 bases). Germline V gene sequence: CDR1 LNHDA, CDR2 SQIVND (reference sequence). This CDR3 is 13 amino acids long. Trimming took off 5 bases at V and 0 bases at J, with 7 bases between the two ends. The CDR3 region is CASSAGLNTEAFF. CDR3 in DNA: TGTGCCAGTAGTGCAGGGTTGAACACTGAAGCTTTCTTT.

This chain joins TRBV19 and TRBJ2-1, with 9 bases aligning to TRBD2. Per the germline V gene, CDR1 is LNHDA and CDR2 is SQIVND (reference sequence). The V segment lost 5 bases and the J segment 0 bases; nucleotides outside the gene matches: 5. The CDR3 is 16 amino acids. The CDR3 DNA reads TGTGCCAGTAGTCTCCCAGCGGGAGGCTCCTACAATGAGCAGTTCTTC. Amino acid sequence: CASSLPAGGSYNEQFF.

The chain links TRBV3-1 (or the pseudogene TRBV3-2) to TRBJ2-7, with 11 bases aligning to TRBD2. From germline, CDR1 is LGHDT and CDR2 YNNKEL (reference sequence). CDR3 length: 17 residues. J gave up 4 bases and V 4 bases, and 12 bases lay outside the gene matches. The CDR3 DNA sequence: TGTGCCAGCAGCCCCAGGGTCTCTAGCGGGAGGATGTACGAGCAGTACTTC. It codes for CASSPRVSSGRMYEQYF.

The genes are TRBV11-2 and TRBJ2-5; TRBD1 might be the D (7 bases). This CDR3 is 15 amino acids long. Germline values: CDR1 SGHAT, CDR2 FQNNGV. The V end was cut by 5 bases, the J end by 5 bases, with 18 bases between. CDR3 residues: CASSTIQGRWETQYF. Here the CDR3 DNA reads TGTGCCAGCAGCACCATACAGGGGAGGTGGGAGACCCAGTACTTC.

Here the CDR3 reads CASSPTTGWNEQFF. CDR3 in DNA: TGTGCCAGCTCACCTACGACAGGGTGGAATGAGCAGTTCTTC. The J gene is TRBJ2-1, the V gene TRBV18, with 7 positions matching TRBD1. In germline, CDR1 is KGHSH, CDR2 LQKENI. V shed 3 bases, J shed 7 bases, and the junction held 6 bases outside the gene matches. This CDR3 region has 14 residues.

The chain employs TRBV11-3 and TRBJ2-5, with TRBD1 matching over 7 bases. There are 16 residues in the CDR3. Germline CDR1 is SGHNT and CDR2 is YENEEA. With 5 bases clipped from V and 5 bases from J, the junction kept 14 bases outside the gene matches. In DNA, the CDR3 is TGTGCCAGCAGCCCTAGAGGTCAGACAGGGCGGGAGACCCAGTACTTC. It specifies CASSPRGQTGRETQYF.